Presented here are 32 T cell receptor beta chains from one specimen sequenced in a study of blood T cell repertoires in COVID-19. Assay used: immunoSEQ multiplex PCR; TCRdb lists only in-frame clones, some missing. Here the sample spans 100,000 to 150,000 clones, almost 85% being singletons. The sample consisted of peripheral blood. The source of these receptors is a woman aged 25 to 39 who had recovered from COVID-19.

The chain employs TRBV5-6 and TRBJ2-7; D perhaps matches TRBD1 (5 bases). The CDR3 contains 12 residues. Trimming shortened V by 1 base and J by 3 bases, and 5 bases separated the two germline ends. Germline loops: CDR1 SGHDT, CDR2 YYEEEE. CDR3 in amino acids: CASSLTGYEQYF. In DNA, the CDR3 is TGTGCCAGCAGCTTGACAGGCTACGAGCAGTACTTC.

The V and J genes are TRBV2 and TRBJ1-4; unclear D gene. The CDR3 covers 14 residues. V dropped 6 bases and J dropped 7 bases, with 15 bases sitting between them. Germline assignment: CDR1 SNHLY and CDR2 FYNNEI. In nucleotides, the CDR3 is TGTGCCAGCAGCGGACCTCGTGGAGGTGAAAAACTGTTTTTT. Residues: CASSGPRGGEKLFF. Full variable domain (rest looked up from reference TRBV2 and TRBJ1-4): EPEVTQTPSHQVTQMGQEVILRCVPISNHLYFYWYRQILGQKVEFLVSFYNNEISEKSEIFDDQFSVERPDGSNFTLKIRSTKLEDSAMYFCASSGPRGGEKLFFGSGTQLSVL.

This clone was picked up one time. The rearrangement uses TRBV5-6 and TRBJ2-7; 7 nucleotides align to TRBD2. The CDR3 runs to 14 residues. CDR1 and CDR2 from the germline V gene are SGHDT and YYEEEE. V was pared by 2 bases and J by 3 bases, with 5 bases of the junction left unmatched. CDR3 sequence: CASSLGGGIYEQYF. The CDR3 DNA follows: TGTGCCAGCAGCTTAGGCGGGGGAATCTACGAGCAGTACTTC.

The chain couples TRBV5-8 to TRBJ2-7; D might be TRBD1 (5 bases). The CDR3 has 15 residues. V lost 0 bases to trimming and J lost 2 bases, with 12 bases between them. Germline V gene data show CDR1 as SGHTS and CDR2 as YDEGEE. The CDR3 DNA follows: TGTGCCAGCAGCTTGGAATCAGGACATACCTACGAGCAGTACTTC. Translating gives CASSLESGHTYEQYF.

V and J are TRBV2 and TRBJ2-6, with D uncertain. With 7 bases removed from V and 2 bases from J, the gap between germline ends came to 6 bases. The CDR3 totals 13 residues. The germline CDR1 and CDR2 sequences are SNHLY and FYNNEI. The CDR3 spells CASTRTGANVLTF. The CDR3, as DNA: TGTGCCAGCACCAGGACTGGGGCCAACGTCCTGACTTTC.

The chain combines TRBV30 with TRBJ1-3, with 7 bases lining up with TRBD1. With V trimmed by 1 base and J by 2 bases, 8 bases remained unmatched. The CDR3 spans 16 residues. From germline, CDR1 is GTSNPN and CDR2 SVGIG (reference sequence). CDR3 coding DNA: TGTGCCTGGAGTGGGGGGTCAGGGGGGACTGGAAACACCATATATTTT. Residues: CAWSGGSGGTGNTIYF. The entire variable domain, with the rest obtained from reference TRBV30 and TRBJ1-3, is as follows: SQTIHQWPATLVQPVGSPLSLECTVEGTSNPNLYWYRQAAGRGLQLLFYSVGIGQISSEVPQNLSASRPQDRQFILSSKKLLLSDSGFYLCAWSGGSGGTGNTIYFGEGSWLTVV.

The chain joins TRBV19 to TRBJ1-2; D is perhaps TRBD1 (5 bases). With 4 bases removed from V and 2 bases from J, the gap between germline ends came to 14 bases. The CDR3 extends over 15 amino acids. Looked up from germline, CDR1 is LNHDA and CDR2 is SQIVND (reference sequence). DNA of the CDR3: TGTGCCAGTAGTAGGTCTTATGACAGCAACTATGGCTACACCTTC. Its protein product is CASSRSYDSNYGYTF.

This clone was seen just once. This chain uses TRBV2 with TRBJ1-1; D is perhaps TRBD1 (5 bases). V gave up 2 bases and J gave up 5 bases, with 15 bases separating them. CDR1 is SNHLY and CDR2 is FYNNEI in the germline V gene. This CDR3 contains 15 residues. The CDR3 coding sequence is TGTGCCAGCAGTGAATTCGGCCAGGGTGGGACTGAAGCTTTCTTT. This codes for CASSEFGQGGTEAFF.

This clone was picked up many times. The chain employs TRBV29-1 and TRBJ1-1; 7 positions agree with TRBD1. Germline V gene data show CDR1 as SQVTM and CDR2 as ANQGSEA. The CDR3 has 13 amino acids. Trimming cost V 4 bases and J 1 base; bases outside gene matches: 3. The CDR3: CSVARDRNTEAFF. CDR3 DNA: TGCAGCGTTGCTAGGGACAGGAACACTGAAGCTTTCTTT. The full variable domain, with the rest looked up from reference TRBV29-1 and TRBJ1-1, is SAVISQKPSRDICQRGTSLTIQCQVDSQVTMMFWYRQQPGQSLTLIATANQGSEATYESGFVIDKFPISRPNLTFSTLTVSNMSPEDSSIYLCSVARDRNTEAFFGQGTRLTVV.

The chain carries TRBV2 and TRBJ2-1, with unresolved D. The CDR3 has 14 residues. Looked up from germline, CDR1 is SNHLY and CDR2 is FYNNEI. V was shortened by 4 bases and J by 7 bases, with 14 bases between the two germline ends. CDR3 protein: CASSGERLLNEQFF. The CDR3 nucleotides are TGTGCCAGCAGTGGTGAAAGACTCTTGAATGAGCAGTTCTTC.

The CDR3 reads CASSAETGLSSPLHF. In DNA form, the CDR3 reads TGTGCCAGCAGCGCAGAGACAGGCTTGAGTTCACCCCTCCACTTT. The chain employs TRBV9 and TRBJ1-6; maybe TRBD1 (6 bases). The germline V gene has CDR1 SGDLS and CDR2 YYNGEE. The CDR3 sequence is 15 residues long. V gave up 3 bases and J gave up 9 bases, with 16 bases separating them. The full variable domain, in which reference TRBV9 and TRBJ1-6 provide the parts outside the CDR3, is DSGVTQTPKHLITATGQRVTLRCSPRSGDLSVYWYQQSLDQGLQFLIQYYNGEERAKGNILERFSAQQFPDLHSELNLSSLELGDSALYFCASSAETGLSSPLHFGNGTRLTVT.

The V call is TRBV7-3, the J call TRBJ2-3; 8 nucleotides agree with TRBD2. Germline V gene data show CDR1 as SGHTA and CDR2 as FQGTGA. This CDR3 is 17 amino acids long. After removal of 3 bases from V and 1 base from J, the junction contained 9 bases not matched to a gene. In DNA, the CDR3 is TGTGCCAGCAGCTTTTGTCCGGGAGGGACGGGCACAGATACGCAGTATTTT. Its protein product is CASSFCPGGTGTDTQYF.

The J gene is TRBJ2-7, the V gene TRBV10-2; 8 bases align to TRBD1. Germline CDR1 WSHSY, CDR2 SAAADI. V gave up 8 bases and J gave up 2 bases; unmatched junction bases: 8. This CDR3 comprises 14 residues. The CDR3 sequence: CASQTIQGAYEQYF. Written as DNA, the CDR3 is TGCGCCAGCCAAACAATACAGGGGGCCTACGAGCAGTACTTC.

This clone was picked up one time. The V gene is TRBV10-3, the J gene TRBJ2-1; the D gene is possibly TRBD2 (5 bases). Germline V CDR1 and CDR2: ENHRY, SYGVKD. The CDR3 is 16 amino acids. Between the trimmed V and J ends, which lost 3 bases and 7 bases, there was a span of 19 bases. The CDR3 region has the DNA TGTGCCATCAGTGACCCGGACCGGCGGGCGCTGAATGAGCAGTTCTTC. This codes for CAISDPDRRALNEQFF.

This rearrangement joins TRBV9 to TRBJ1-3, with 9 nucleotides matching TRBD1. Germline values: CDR1 SGDLS, CDR2 YYNGEE. The CDR3 length is 15 residues. After removal of 0 bases from V and 10 bases from J, the junction contained 8 bases not matched to a gene. The CDR3 region is CASSVGSQGAETIYF. The CDR3 DNA reads TGTGCCAGCAGCGTAGGCTCACAGGGGGCCGAAACCATATATTTT. Using reference TRBV9 and TRBJ1-3 for the parts outside the CDR3, the full variable domain is DSGVTQTPKHLITATGQRVTLRCSPRSGDLSVYWYQQSLDQGLQFLIQYYNGEERAKGNILERFSAQQFPDLHSELNLSSLELGDSALYFCASSVGSQGAETIYFGEGSWLTVV.

This clone appeared a single time. CDR3 sequence (DNA): TGCGCCAGCAGCTTGGTCGGTAGCGGGGGCGACTATGGCTACACCTTC. Encoded protein: CASSLVGSGGDYGYTF. This chain links TRBV5-1 with TRBJ1-2; perhaps TRBD1 as D (6 bases). The CDR3 sequence is 16 residues long. Trimming removed 0 bases from V and 3 bases from J, with 15 bases in between. CDR1 SGHRS and CDR2 YFSETQ come from the germline V gene.

The rearrangement links TRBV5-1 to TRBJ1-1; 9 nucleotides align to TRBD1. The CDR3 is 13 residues long. After removal of 3 bases from V and 7 bases from J, the junction contained 4 bases not matched to a gene. CDR1 is SGHRS, CDR2 YFSETQ, per germline. The CDR3 protein is CASSSGQGNEAFF. CDR3 in DNA: TGCGCCAGCAGCTCGGGACAGGGTAATGAAGCTTTCTTT.

The chain recombines TRBV7-9 with TRBJ1-2; 7 nucleotides align to TRBD1. Germline values: CDR1 SEHNR, CDR2 FQNEAQ (reference sequence). The ends lost 3 bases at V and 4 bases at J; junction bases unmatched: 5. The length of the CDR3 is 14 residues. The CDR3 protein is CASSFLGQLYGYTF. The DNA of the CDR3 is TGTGCCAGCAGCTTCTTGGGACAGCTCTATGGCTACACCTTC.

This chain links TRBV3-1 (or the pseudogene TRBV3-2) with TRBJ1-2, with D unclear. The germline gives CDR1 LGHDT, CDR2 YNNKEL (reference sequence). The CDR3 runs to 14 residues. V was clipped by 5 bases and J by 3 bases, with 13 bases between them. The CDR3 sequence is CASSFRTVDYGYTF. The CDR3 nucleotides read TGTGCCAGCAGCTTTCGGACTGTTGACTATGGCTACACCTTC.

The gene calls are TRBV27 and TRBJ1-5, with D possibly TRBD1 on 6 matching bases. The V gene lost 2 bases and the J gene lost 4 bases, with 12 bases spanning the gap. The V gene's germline CDR1 is MNHEY and CDR2 SMNVEV (reference sequence). This CDR3 contains 15 residues. The CDR3: CASSLSGGLNQPQHF. In DNA form, the CDR3 reads TGTGCCAGCAGTTTAAGTGGGGGCCTGAATCAGCCCCAGCATTTT.

The V gene is TRBV7-6, the J gene TRBJ2-1, with 10 positions matching TRBD2. With 2 bases clipped from V and 6 bases from J, the junction kept 7 bases outside the gene matches. Germline-derived CDR1 and CDR2 are SGHVS and FNYEAQ. The CDR3 has 16 residues. CDR3 in amino acids: CASSLLAGVTFNEQFF. CDR3 nucleotides: TGTGCCAGCAGCTTACTAGCGGGAGTGACTTTCAATGAGCAGTTCTTC.

This rearrangement joins TRBV19 to TRBJ2-5; tentatively, D is TRBD2 (6 bases). Trimming took 5 bases from V and 2 from J, leaving 15 bases between them. Germline assignment: CDR1 LNHDA and CDR2 SQIVND (reference sequence). The CDR3 totals 15 residues. The CDR3 loop reads CASSGGRGWQETQYF. In DNA form, the CDR3 reads TGTGCCAGTAGTGGAGGGCGGGGTTGGCAAGAGACCCAGTACTTC.

The rearrangement uses TRBV2 and TRBJ2-2; 8 bases are a match to TRBD1. Germline loops: CDR1 SNHLY, CDR2 FYNNEI. V gave up 6 bases and J gave up 3 bases; unmatched junction bases: 9. The CDR3 loop spans 16 amino acids. CDR3 nucleotide sequence: TGTGCCAGCAGCCCGACCGGGACAGGTGACACCGGGGAGCTGTTTTTT. Translation gives CASSPTGTGDTGELFF.

The chain carries TRBV6-5 and TRBJ2-1, with 9 bases identical to TRBD2. This CDR3 has 15 amino acids. The germline V gene encodes CDR1 MNHEY and CDR2 SVGAGI. The trim removed 2 bases at V and 10 bases at J, leaving 9 bases unmatched. CDR3 in amino acids: CASSYVASGENEQFF. In DNA form, the CDR3 reads TGTGCCAGCAGTTACGTGGCTAGCGGGGAGAACGAGCAGTTCTTC.

This chain uses TRBV5-6 with TRBJ1-2, with D unresolved. Germline-derived CDR1 and CDR2 are SGHDT and YYEEEE. This CDR3 has 11 amino acids. V was shortened by 4 bases and J by 8 bases, with 9 bases between the two germline ends. CDR3 region: CASSRREGYTF. The CDR3 nucleotides are TGTGCCAGCAGCCGACGGGAGGGCTACACCTTC.

This CDR3 is CASSPPGLAAGYTF. As DNA, the CDR3 is TGTGCCAGCTCACCACCGGGACTGGCTGCTGGCTACACCTTC. The chain recombines TRBV18 with TRBJ1-2; the D gene is possibly TRBD1 (5 bases). Germline assignment: CDR1 KGHSH and CDR2 LQKENI. V was pared by 0 bases and J by 7 bases, with 12 bases between. The length of the CDR3 is 14 residues.

This clone was recorded a few times. This specimen includes other DNA sequences encoding the same CDR3. The chain joins TRBV7-9 to TRBJ1-6; 9 bases fit TRBD1. V dropped 3 bases and J dropped 3; count of bases not matched to a gene: 3. Germline lookup yields CDR1 SEHNR and CDR2 FQNEAQ (reference sequence). The CDR3 length is 16 residues. CDR3 bases: TGTGCCAGCAGCTTGGGACAGGGCTTCTATAATTCACCCCTCCACTTT. Translating it yields CASSLGQGFYNSPLHF.

This rearrangement joins TRBV12-5 to TRBJ2-1; no clear D gene. Trimming left V 3 bases short and J 2 bases short, with 8 bases between. The CDR3 length is 14 residues. Germline-derived CDR1 and CDR2 are LGHNT and FRNRAP. The CDR3 sequence is CASGFGGTYNEQFF. The CDR3 DNA reads as TGTGCTAGTGGTTTTGGCGGAACCTACAATGAGCAGTTCTTC.

The J gene is TRBJ2-7, the V gene TRBV6-6; 7 bases agree with TRBD2. Germline V gives CDR1 MNHNY, CDR2 SVGAGI (reference sequence). Trimming took 10 bases from V and 2 from J; bases not matched to a gene: 11. The CDR3 consists of 14 residues. CDR3 sequence: CATYSLAPTYEQYF. The CDR3 coding sequence is TGTGCCACTTACTCACTAGCGCCTACCTACGAGCAGTACTTC.

The chain employs TRBV4-1 and TRBJ1-2, with D possibly matching TRBD1 (6 bases). This CDR3 comprises 14 residues. V lost 5 bases and J 6 bases, leaving 16 bases between the germline ends. Per germline, CDR1 MGHRA and CDR2 YSYEKL. This CDR3 is CASSGGGGRNGYTF. For the CDR3, the DNA is TGCGCCAGCAGCGGGGGCGGGGGCAGGAATGGCTACACCTTC.

The chain uses TRBV2 and TRBJ1-5; 8 positions match TRBD1. The V and J ends lost 8 bases and 5 bases, in that order; junction bases with no gene match: 5. The germline V gene encodes CDR1 SNHLY and CDR2 FYNNEI. This CDR3 spans 13 amino acids. For the CDR3, the DNA is TGTGCCAGCCGCGCGGACAGGGATCAGCCCCAGCATTTT. Protein: CASRADRDQPQHF.

This clone was detected only a few times. V usage is TRBV2 and J usage is TRBJ2-7; TRBD2 matches at 14 bases. Trimming took 2 bases from V and 7 from J; bases not matched to a gene: 4. In germline, CDR1 is SNHLY, CDR2 FYNNEI. This CDR3 has 15 amino acids. The CDR3 DNA follows: TGTGCCAGCAGTGAAAGGGGACTAGCGGGGGAAGAGCAGTACTTC. This sequence encodes CASSERGLAGEEQYF.